This T cell receptor beta chain was identified in a study of T cell responses to AZD1222 COVID-19 vaccine. V lost 5 bases and J lost 3, with 8 bases in between. The CDR3 is 12 residues long. TCRdb keeps only in-frame clones here, not all; method: immunoSEQ multiplex PCR. The table records approximately 100,000 clones, around 87% of them present only once. The receptor's source is an adult in good health. The input for sequencing was peripheral blood, taken on day 0 of AZD1222 vaccination. This rearrangement joins TRBV12-3 or TRBV12-4 to TRBJ2-7; perhaps TRBD1 as D (6 bases). CDR3 loop: CASSTGLYEQYF. The CDR3 coding sequence is TGTGCCAGCAGTACAGGGCTCTACGAGCAGTACTTC.